This TCR beta chain was recovered during a study of T cell repertoires in cytomegalovirus infection (dated by TCRdb to the late 2010s). With regard to the full study: The peptide stimulations were aimed at well-studied HLA-B-restricted epitopes as well as recently identified HLA-C-restricted CMV epitopes, whose presentation resists viral immunomodulation. Donor HLA type was relevant to the analysis, as public TCR beta signatures indicated carriage of CMV infection together with the matching HLA type. General conclusions and limits of the study: In both this cohort and an independent roughly 330-donor cohort, the cumulative frequency of public TCR beta family members distinguished carriers of CMV infection plus the relevant HLA type. The ex vivo response was dominated by HLA-C-restricted CMV-specific TCR beta clonotypes, which also provided the single most frequent clonotype in two of eight donors.

The CDR3 runs 14 residues from the cysteine to the phenylalanine. Only CDR3 DNA remains: 42 bases, in frame from the first base. Here V drops 6 bases and J drops 5 bases, and the junction holds 4 bases not matched to any gene. In light of the paper, this sample's treatment or condition label describes: in vitro stimulation with specific CMV peptide epitopes to enrich CMV-specific T cells. Instrument on record: Illumina HiSeq 1500. TCRdb applied fastp at Q25 and MiXCR to the public reads, then kept only in-frame beta chains. Merged by CDR3 protein, the rows form single entries marked with the most common genes and DNA. Across this sample there are approximately 600,000 distinct CDR3 sequences, with 40% seen only once. The ten largest clones take up 48% of the sample. Concerning this clonotype itself: Its antigen remains undetermined. The sample holds no much larger clone one base away, and base qualities are not on file.

The chain is assembled from TRBV12-3 or TRBV12-4 and TRBJ2-2; 9 bases in the junction line up with TRBD1. The sequenced sample was cultured PBMCs, obtained from culture after CMV antigen stimulation. This clonotype was sampled from a human donor in good health (CMV status not recorded). Some clones in this sample may be carry-over from other donors' samples. CDR3 protein: CASRSGTGTGELFF. In nucleotides, the sequence is TGTGCCAGCAGGTCCGGGACAGGGACCGGGGAGCTGTTTTTT.